A single sample gave rise to the 8 T cell receptor beta chains below, sequenced in a study of blood T cell repertoires in COVID-19. TCRdb's table, derived via immunoSEQ multiplex PCR, lists solely in-frame clones and lacks some. This sample has approximately 70,000 clones, with approximately 89% found just once. The sample was peripheral blood. The receptors here all came from a human donor in a cohort sampled during active COVID-19.

This clone was seen once. V gene TRBV27 combines with J gene TRBJ2-7; 9 nucleotides match TRBD1. CDR3 length equals 15 residues. V was pared by 6 bases and J by 4 bases, with 10 bases of the junction left unmatched. Germline lookup yields CDR1 MNHEY and CDR2 SMNVEV (reference sequence). The CDR3 DNA sequence: TGTGCCAGCAGCCCACGGACAGGGGAGGTGTACGAGCAGTACTTC. Its translation is CASSPRTGEVYEQYF.

This clone was recorded once. CDR3 sequence: CASSLGPGTQDGYTF. As DNA, the CDR3 is TGTGCCAGCAGCTTAGGTCCAGGGACTCAGGATGGCTACACCTTC. J is TRBJ1-2 and V is TRBV11-2, with D tentatively TRBD1 (5 bases). The length of the CDR3 is 15 residues. Per the germline V gene, CDR1 is SGHAT and CDR2 is FQNNGV. V lost 1 base to trimming and J lost 6 bases, with 15 bases between them.

The chain is built from TRBV2 and TRBJ2-6, with 9 positions matching TRBD1. V lost 6 bases and J lost 0; bases outside the gene matches: 6. The CDR3 has 17 residues. The germline V gene encodes CDR1 SNHLY and CDR2 FYNNEI. The CDR3 DNA reads TGTGCCAGCAGGCCGGGACAGGGAGTCTCTGGGGCCAACGTCCTGACTTTC. It is translated as CASRPGQGVSGANVLTF.

About this clone: Since no conserved phenylalanine or tryptophan closes the CDR3, a read error is the likely cause. The DNA is omitted, as the CDR3 cannot be located on it reliably, and the CDR3 follows TCRdb's listing. The chain employs TRBV2 and TRBJ1-2. Germline loops: CDR1 SNHLY, CDR2 FYNNEI. The CDR3 adds up to 13 amino acids, both ends counted. CDR3 amino acids: CASSDERDVLLLL.

The chain links TRBV21-1 to TRBJ2-1; the table's D call TRBD1 went unverified against the DNA. TRBV21-1 is deemed a pseudogene. This CDR3 contains 18 residues. The CDR3 coding sequence is TGTGCCAGCAGCAAAGCGCGCCCGGACATAGGATATAGTAATGAGCAGTTCTTC. As protein: CASSKARPDIGYSNEQFF.

The rearrangement joins TRBV30 to TRBJ2-2; a weak D match, TRBD2 (6 bases). V was clipped by 3 bases and J by 6 bases, with 14 bases between them. This CDR3 is built from 14 residues. The germline gives CDR1 GTSNPN, CDR2 SVGIG (reference sequence). The DNA of the CDR3 is TGTGCCTGGAGGCTTGGGTGGGACTCCGGGGAGCTGTTTTTT. It encodes CAWRLGWDSGELFF.

V and J are TRBV12-3 or TRBV12-4 and TRBJ1-1, with D tentatively TRBD1 (6 bases). This CDR3 contains 11 residues. V was shortened by 6 bases and J by 7 bases, with 9 bases between the two germline ends. The CDR3 bases are TGTGCCAGCAGCCAGGGGTTTGAAGCTTTCTTT. Its translation: CASSQGFEAFF.

This rearrangement joins TRBV6-2 or TRBV6-3 to TRBJ1-5, with 9 positions matching TRBD1. There are 16 residues in the CDR3. CDR1 is MNHEY and CDR2 is SVGEGT in the germline V gene. Trimming cost V 4 bases and J 0 bases; bases outside gene matches: 4. CDR3 loop: CASSWTGAYSNQPQHF. The DNA of the CDR3 is TGTGCCAGCAGTTGGACAGGGGCCTATAGCAATCAGCCCCAGCATTTT.